The present T cell receptor (beta chain) was sequenced within a study of glioma-infiltrating T cells. Study-level results: Non-neoplastic patients had below-expected tissue-blood divergence, while all gliomas exceeded expectation.

Amplification of TCR alpha and beta CDR3 regions from RNA used iRepertoire nested multiplex PCR. TCRdb re-analysed the multiplex PCR reads in MiXCR, keeping a single row per CDR3 protein. Here the sample spans about 110,000 distinct CDR3 sequences, 20% to 30% being singletons. There are many counts of this clonotype. Its antigen is undetermined. Germline CDR1 reads MDHEN; CDR2 reads SYDVKM. The CDR3 covers 14 residues. V was trimmed by 3 bases and J by 6 bases, leaving 12 bases between them. The rearrangement uses TRBV28 and TRBJ1-5; no definite D call. Sequenced sample: glioma tissue, nonneoplastic brain tissue, or PBMCs (not recorded which). This TCR derives from a human donor with low-grade glioma or glioblastoma, undergoing nonglioma brain surgery, or in good health (not recorded which). For the CDR3, the DNA is TGTGCCAGCAGTTTTTCGGGCCTAAGTCAGCCCCAGCATTTT. This sequence encodes CASSFSGLSQPQHF.